The clone carrying this T cell receptor beta chain was recorded a few times. The antigen is not known. Looked up from germline, CDR1 is SGHRS and CDR2 is YFSETQ. The CDR3 sequence is 13 residues long. The V end was cut by 2 bases, the J end by 6 bases, with 9 bases between. This entry is derived from a study of cytomegalovirus exposure and HLA in healthy donors. The study ran its PCR with 60 Vbeta and 13 Jbeta primers. Method: immunoSEQ multiplex PCR; TCRdb's copy keeps in-frame clones and lacks some. The sample comprises around 200,000 clones, 80% of which are singletons, and about 0.63% rests with the top ten. Sampled while nominally healthy, donors likely had unrecorded immune exposures. Findings of the study overall: In a later analysis, an Asian-associated ancestry cluster reportedly showed fewer N-insertions than the approximately 640-donor mean. CMV antigen specificity was confirmed in vitro for a few CMV-associated chains. The investigators catalogued some 160 TCR beta chains as cytomegalovirus-associated.

The clonotype originates from a boy between 5 and 17 years old in good health and CMV-seronegative. The chain couples TRBV5-1 to TRBJ2-1; tentatively, D is TRBD2 (5 bases). Material: PBMCs. The CDR3 nucleotides are TGCGCCAGCAGCTTCACTAGTACCAATGAGCAGTTCTTC. This codes for CASSFTSTNEQFF.